Listed below are T cell receptor beta chains from one sample, sequenced in a study of control samples from healthy donors and cancer patients. Sequenced by immunoSEQ multiplex PCR; TCRdb stores in-frame clones only, minus some. The sample has about 170,000 clones; about nine tenths are singletons. The source material was blood. The source of these receptors is a woman in her twenties or thirties in good health. Both conserved end residues are part of each CDR3. The D gene is left open where the match is weak. Size is omitted from some rows. Given values are once, few, many or a class for expanded clones.

once	TRBV6-5	TRBD2	TRBJ2-1	TGTGCCAGCAGTTACGAGGGGACTAGCGGGAGGAATGAGCAGTTCTTC	CASSYEGTSGRNEQFF
-	TRBV7-2	-	TRBJ2-1	TGTGCCAGCAGCTTAGCGGAATCTTACAATGAGCAGTTCTTC	CASSLAESYNEQFF
-	TRBV28	-	TRBJ1-6	TGTGCCAGCAGTCCCGGGACGGCCAATTCACCCCTCCACTTT	CASSPGTANSPLHF
-	TRBV5-4	TRBD2	TRBJ2-3	TGTGCCAGCAGCTTTGCGGGGGGGCGCACAGATACGCAGTATTTT	CASSFAGGRTDTQYF
-	TRBV10-2	TRBD1	TRBJ1-2	TGCGCCAGCAGCCGGGACAGTAACTATGGCTACACCTTC	CASSRDSNYGYTF
-	TRBV3-1/TRBV3-2	-	TRBJ2-7	TGTGCCAGCAGCCAAGATCATTCCGCGGGCGAGCAGTACTTC	CASSQDHSAGEQYF
-	TRBV28	TRBD1	TRBJ2-3	TGTGCCAGCAGTTTAGGCGGGACAGGGAGGGAAGATACGCAGTATTTT	CASSLGGTGREDTQYF
-	TRBV9	TRBD2	TRBJ2-7	TGTGCCAGCAGCGTAGGTCCTAGCGGGAGCTCCTACGAGCAGTACTTC	CASSVGPSGSSYEQYF
-	TRBV12-3/TRBV12-4	-	TRBJ2-3	TGTGCCAGCAGTTTACAGTATACGCAGTATTTT	CASSLQYTQYF
-	TRBV28	-	TRBJ1-6	TGTGCCAGCAGTTTATCATTGGTCCGGGACGGCCTTAATTCACCCCTCCACTTT	CASSLSLVRDGLNSPLHF
-	TRBV3-1/TRBV3-2	TRBD1	TRBJ1-4	TGTGCCAGCAGCAAGACAGGGAATGAAAAACTGTTTTTT	CASSKTGNEKLFF
-	TRBV16	-	TRBJ1-5	TGTGCCAGCAGCCAACAGGGGAATCAGCCCCAGCATTTT	CASSQQGNQPQHF
-	TRBV7-2	-	TRBJ1-4	TGTGCCAGCAGCTTAGGGAGGGGGGGTGAAAAACTGTTTTTT	CASSLGRGGEKLFF
-	TRBV19	-	TRBJ1-6	TGTGCCAGTAGTATCGGGAGCTCCTATAATTCACCCCTCCACTTT	CASSIGSSYNSPLHF
-	TRBV6-1	TRBD1	TRBJ2-5	TGTGCCAGCAGTGAAATGACAGGGGCCCTCCAAGAGACCCAGTACTTC	CASSEMTGALQETQYF
-	TRBV6-1	TRBD1	TRBJ1-4	TGTGCCAGCAGTGAATACAGGGGGCGAGGGAATGAAAAACTGTTTTTT	CASSEYRGRGNEKLFF